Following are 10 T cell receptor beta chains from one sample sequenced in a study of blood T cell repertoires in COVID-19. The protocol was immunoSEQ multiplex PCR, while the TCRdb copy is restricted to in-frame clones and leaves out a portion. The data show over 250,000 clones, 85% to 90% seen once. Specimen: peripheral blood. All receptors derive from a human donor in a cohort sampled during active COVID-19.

This chain's CDR3 is CASSKVDRGFSGANVLTF. The CDR3 DNA follows: TGTGCCAGCAGCAAAGTAGACAGGGGTTTCTCTGGGGCCAACGTCCTGACTTTC. This chain connects TRBV21-1 to TRBJ2-6; the tabulated D call, TRBD1, remains unverified against the DNA. TRBV21-1 corresponds to a pseudogene. The CDR3 totals 18 residues.

For the CDR3, the DNA is TGTGCCAGCAGTCCCGACAGACGGAACACTGAAGCTTTCTTT. Translating gives CASSPDRRNTEAFF. The rearrangement uses TRBV27 and TRBJ1-1, with D perhaps matching TRBD1 (5 bases). The CDR3 covers 14 residues. The ends were cut back, 5 bases at V and 1 base at J, with 11 bases in the middle. Germline CDR1 and CDR2: MNHEY and SMNVEV (reference sequence).

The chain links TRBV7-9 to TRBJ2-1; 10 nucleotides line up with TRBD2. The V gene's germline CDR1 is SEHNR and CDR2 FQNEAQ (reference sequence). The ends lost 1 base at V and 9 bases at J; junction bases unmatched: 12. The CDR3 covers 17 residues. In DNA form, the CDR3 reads TGTGCCAGCAGCTTAGGCCTCGGGCCAGCGGGAGGGGGTGAGCAGTTCTTC. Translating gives CASSLGLGPAGGGEQFF.

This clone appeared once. The chain's CDR3 is CASSKVTGQGSLESTIYF. CDR3 nucleotide sequence: TGTGCCAGCAGCAAAGTGACGGGACAGGGGTCCTTGGAAAGCACCATATATTTT. The V and J genes are TRBV21-1 and TRBJ1-3; the DNA was not used to check the table's D call, TRBD1. TRBV21-1 is a pseudogene locus. The CDR3 totals 18 residues.

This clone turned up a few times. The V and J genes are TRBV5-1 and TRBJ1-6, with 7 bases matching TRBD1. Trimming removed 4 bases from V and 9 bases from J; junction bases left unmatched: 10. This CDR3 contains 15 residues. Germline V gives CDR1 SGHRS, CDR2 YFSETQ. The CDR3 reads CASSAGQATGSPLHF. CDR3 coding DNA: TGCGCCAGCAGCGCCGGACAGGCGACAGGTTCACCCCTCCACTTT. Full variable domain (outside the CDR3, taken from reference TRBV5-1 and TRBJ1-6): KAGVTQTPRYLIKTRGQQVTLSCSPISGHRSVSWYQQTPGQGLQFLFEYFSETQRNKGNFPGRFSGRQFSNSRSEMNVSTLELGDSALYLCASSAGQATGSPLHFGNGTRLTVT.

This chain's CDR3 is CASSLEGQGSPQHF. The DNA of the CDR3 is TGCGCCAGCAGCTTGGAAGGACAGGGGAGCCCCCAGCATTTT. V usage is TRBV5-1 and J usage is TRBJ1-5, with 9 bases aligning to TRBD1. The CDR3 totals 14 residues. With 0 bases clipped from V and 10 bases from J, the junction kept 5 bases outside the gene matches. Germline V lookup: CDR1 SGHRS, CDR2 YFSETQ.

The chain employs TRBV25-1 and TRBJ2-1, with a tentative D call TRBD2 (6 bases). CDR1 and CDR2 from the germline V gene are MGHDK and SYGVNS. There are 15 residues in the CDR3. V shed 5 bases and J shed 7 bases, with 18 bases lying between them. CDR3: CASSRNSGPRNEQFF. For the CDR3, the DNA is TGTGCCAGCAGTCGTAATAGCGGCCCGCGGAATGAGCAGTTCTTC.

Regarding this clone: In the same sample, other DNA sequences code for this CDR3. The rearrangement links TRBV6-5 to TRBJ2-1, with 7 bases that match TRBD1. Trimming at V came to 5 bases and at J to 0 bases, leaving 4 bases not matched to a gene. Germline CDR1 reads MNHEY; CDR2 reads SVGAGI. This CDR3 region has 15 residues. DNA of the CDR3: TGTGCCAGCAGTACGGACAGGAGCTCCTACAATGAGCAGTTCTTC. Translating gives CASSTDRSSYNEQFF.

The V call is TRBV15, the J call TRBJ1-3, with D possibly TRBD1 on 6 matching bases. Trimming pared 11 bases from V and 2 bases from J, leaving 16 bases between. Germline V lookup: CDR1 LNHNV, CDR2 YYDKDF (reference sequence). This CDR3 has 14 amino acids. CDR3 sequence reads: CAVREGGTGNTIYF. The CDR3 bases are TGTGCCGTACGTGAGGGGGGGACTGGAAACACCATATATTTT. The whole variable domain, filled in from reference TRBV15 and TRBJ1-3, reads DAMVIQNPRYQVTQFGKPVTLSCSQTLNHNVMYWYQQKSSQAPKLLFHYYDKDFNNEADTPDNFQSRRPNTSFCFLDIRSPGLGDTAMYLCAVREGGTGNTIYFGEGSWLTVV.

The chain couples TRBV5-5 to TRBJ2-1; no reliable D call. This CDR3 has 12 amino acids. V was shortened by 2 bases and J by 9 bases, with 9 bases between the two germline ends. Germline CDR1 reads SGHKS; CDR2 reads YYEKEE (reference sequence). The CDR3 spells CASSFLEVEQFF. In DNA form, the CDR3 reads TGTGCCAGCAGCTTTTTAGAAGTTGAGCAGTTCTTC.